The 24 T cell receptor beta chains below all came from one sample that was sequenced in a study of shared clonotypes between healthy human individuals. Naive CD8 cells were CD45RO-negative, positively selected for CCR7, excluding terminally differentiated effector memory CD45RA+ cells. Sequencing used immunoSEQ multiplex PCR; TCRdb keeps in-frame clones, though not all of them. The sample yields about 2 million clones, just under 95% seen once. The sample taken for sequencing was naive CD8+ T cells sorted from blood. These receptors all come from a man aged 18 to 35 in good health.

V and J are TRBV7-6 and TRBJ2-5, with D perhaps matching TRBD1 or TRBD2 (5 bases each). CDR1 and CDR2 (germline): SGHVS, FNYEAQ. V lost 4 bases, J lost 9 bases, and 24 bases lay in between. The CDR3 runs 16 residues. CDR3 in DNA: TGTGCCAGCAGCTCCCTCATAGAGGACCCCCTGGGGGCCCAGTACTTC. Residues: CASSSLIEDPLGAQYF.

The J gene is TRBJ2-1, the V gene TRBV6-4; TRBD2 matches at 10 bases. The ends lost 0 bases at V and 1 base at J; junction bases unmatched: 9. Germline CDR1 MRHNA, CDR2 SNTAGT. The CDR3 runs to 19 residues. The CDR3 DNA is TGTGCCAGCAGTGACTCTGTGGCTAGCGGGAGTCGGTCCTACAATGAGCAGTTCTTC. Protein: CASSDSVASGSRSYNEQFF.

This clone was detected only once. This may come from a read error, since a much larger clone is one base off. Other nucleotide sequences from this sample produce the same CDR3. The chain carries TRBV9 and TRBJ2-2; no reliable D call. Germline V lookup: CDR1 SGDLS, CDR2 YYNGEE. V was shortened by 0 bases and J by 1 base, with 4 bases between the two germline ends. This CDR3 is 14 amino acids long. The DNA for the CDR3 is TGTGCCAGCAGCGTAGAAGGGAACACCGGGGAGCTGTTTTTT. This encodes CASSVEGNTGELFF.

The rearrangement joins TRBV9 to TRBJ2-1, with D possibly being TRBD2 (5 bases). Germline CDR1 is SGDLS and CDR2 is YYNGEE. V was cut by 4 bases and J by 0 bases, with 17 bases left in between. This CDR3 spans 17 amino acids. This CDR3 is CASSPYSGWGSYNEQFF. Written as DNA, the CDR3 is TGTGCCAGCAGCCCTTACTCGGGATGGGGCTCCTACAATGAGCAGTTCTTC.

This clone turned up a few times. The rearrangement links TRBV10-2 to TRBJ1-2; perhaps TRBD1 as D (5 bases). V lost 6 bases to trimming and J lost 7 bases, with 9 bases between them. The CDR3 spans 11 residues. The V gene's germline CDR1 is WSHSY and CDR2 SAAADI. Here the CDR3 DNA reads TGCGCCAGCAGCAGGGATTCTGGCTACACCTTC. This codes for CASSRDSGYTF.

The chain has TRBV28 and TRBJ1-1; D is possibly TRBD1 (5 bases). Germline V gene data show CDR1 as MDHEN and CDR2 as SYDVKM. This CDR3 is built from 13 residues. Trimming took 5 bases from V and 5 from J, leaving 12 bases between them. CDR3 loop: CASSLAGGTEAFF. CDR3 bases: TGTGCCAGCAGTCTGGCGGGGGGAACTGAAGCTTTCTTT.

To note about this clone: Additional DNA sequences in this sample encode the identical CDR3. The V gene is TRBV9, the J gene TRBJ2-1; 8 bases are shared with TRBD2. V was pared by 0 bases and J by 0 bases, with 2 bases of the junction left unmatched. The CDR3 totals 16 residues. Germline V gene lookup returns CDR1 SGDLS and CDR2 YYNGEE. The CDR3 DNA sequence: TGTGCCAGCAGCGTAGAGGCGGGGGGCTCCTACAATGAGCAGTTCTTC. Translation: CASSVEAGGSYNEQFF.

This chain connects TRBV7-9 to TRBJ2-7, with 7 bases matching TRBD1. V shed 5 bases and J 5 bases; nucleotides not matched to a gene: 3. The CDR3 runs 12 residues. The germline gives CDR1 SEHNR, CDR2 FQNEAQ (reference sequence). The CDR3 DNA reads as TGTGCCAGCAGCCCGGGACAGAACGAGCAGTACTTC. This codes for CASSPGQNEQYF.

On this clone: The sample has other DNA sequences that encode this CDR3 too. V usage is TRBV7-9 and J usage is TRBJ2-7, with D possibly matching TRBD2 (7 bases). This CDR3 region has 13 residues. V lost 6 bases to trimming and J lost 3 bases, with 12 bases between them. The germline V gene encodes CDR1 SEHNR and CDR2 FQNEAQ (reference sequence). Here the CDR3 reads CASSLADSYEQYF. The CDR3 nucleotides read TGTGCCAGCAGTCTAGCGGACAGCTACGAGCAGTACTTC.

This clone was counted a few times. The V and J genes are TRBV7-6 and TRBJ1-2, with D unresolved. Germline-derived CDR1 and CDR2 are SGHVS and FNYEAQ. This CDR3 spans 15 amino acids. V lost 5 bases to trimming and J lost 7 bases, with 20 bases between them. Written as DNA, the CDR3 is TGTGCCAGCAGCCCCCCGACCGCTGCGGGCGGTGGCTACACCTTC. It translates to CASSPPTAAGGGYTF.

The chain combines TRBV18 with TRBJ2-2; a weak D match, TRBD2 (6 bases). V was pared by 6 bases and J by 4 bases, with 18 bases between. CDR1 and CDR2 from the germline V gene are KGHSH and LQKENI. This CDR3 region has 16 residues. The CDR3 sequence: CASSLLRDSFTGELFF. In DNA, the CDR3 is TGTGCCAGCTCCCTGCTCCGGGACTCCTTCACCGGGGAGCTGTTTTTT.

V is TRBV7-9 and J is TRBJ1-2; D ambiguous. Looked up from germline, CDR1 is SEHNR and CDR2 is FQNEAQ (reference sequence). V was cut by 7 bases and J by 6 bases, with 15 bases left in between. This CDR3 is built from 13 residues. CDR3: CASTKEIGHGYTF. The CDR3 coding sequence is TGTGCCAGCACCAAAGAAATCGGCCATGGCTACACCTTC.

The chain has TRBV27 and TRBJ2-7, with D possibly matching TRBD2 (7 bases). CDR1 and CDR2 (germline): MNHEY, SMNVEV (reference sequence). CDR3 length equals 17 residues. The V end lost 5 bases, the J end lost 2 bases, and 22 bases lay between the germline ends. The CDR3 loop is CASSPRTASGIPYEQYF. CDR3 nucleotides: TGTGCCAGCAGTCCCCGGACAGCCAGCGGGATCCCCTACGAGCAGTACTTC.

This rearrangement joins TRBV6-1 to TRBJ2-7; 9 nucleotides agree with TRBD2. CDR1 is MNHNS and CDR2 is SASEGT in the germline V gene. CDR3 length: 15 residues. The J segment lost 3 bases and the V segment lost 7 bases, leaving 10 bases of the junction unmatched. The CDR3 sequence: CASTYPASGVYEQYF. Written as DNA, the CDR3 is TGTGCCAGCACATACCCGGCTAGCGGGGTCTACGAGCAGTACTTC.

The rearrangement joins TRBV19 to TRBJ1-5; 7 bases are shared with TRBD1. The germline CDR1 and CDR2 sequences are LNHDA and SQIVND (reference sequence). The CDR3 is 15 residues long. V dropped 5 bases and J dropped 2; count of bases not matched to a gene: 6. The CDR3 DNA is TGTGCCAGTAGTTTGACAGGGCTAGGCAATCAGCCCCAGCATTTT. Residues: CASSLTGLGNQPQHF.

With regard to this clone: This CDR3 is also generated by other DNA sequences in the sample. The chain uses TRBV10-1 and TRBJ2-2; 9 bases are shared with TRBD1. CDR1 is WNHNN and CDR2 is SYGVQD in the germline V gene (reference sequence). After removal of 2 bases from V and 5 bases from J, the junction contained 3 bases not matched to a gene. The CDR3 runs to 15 residues. The CDR3 bases are TGCGCCAGCAGTGAGGGGACAGGGTCGACCGGGGAGCTGTTTTTT. Amino acid sequence: CASSEGTGSTGELFF.

The chain recombines TRBV27 with TRBJ1-1; D not resolved. Germline V gene data show CDR1 as MNHEY and CDR2 as SMNVEV (reference sequence). The CDR3 is made up of 15 amino acids. Between the trimmed V and J ends, which lost 6 bases and 0 bases, there was a span of 14 bases. The CDR3 protein is CASSWQVPMNTEAFF. The CDR3 region has the DNA TGTGCCAGCAGCTGGCAGGTCCCCATGAACACTGAAGCTTTCTTT.

The V call is TRBV30, the J call TRBJ2-5; D uncertain. Germline V lookup: CDR1 GTSNPN, CDR2 SVGIG (reference sequence). Trimming pared 0 bases from V and 5 bases from J, leaving 10 bases between. The CDR3 runs to 13 residues. The CDR3: CAWSVLQGETQYF. The CDR3 DNA sequence: TGTGCCTGGAGTGTACTGCAAGGGGAGACCCAGTACTTC. Using reference TRBV30 and TRBJ2-5 for the parts outside the CDR3, the full variable domain is SQTIHQWPATLVQPVGSPLSLECTVEGTSNPNLYWYRQAAGRGLQLLFYSVGIGQISSEVPQNLSASRPQDRQFILSSKKLLLSDSGFYLCAWSVLQGETQYFGPGTRLLVL.

This clone was recorded only once. This rearrangement joins TRBV5-6 to TRBJ2-3; no clear D gene. The CDR3 runs 12 residues. V was trimmed by 4 bases and J by 4 bases, leaving 7 bases between them. Germline V gene data show CDR1 as SGHDT and CDR2 as YYEEEE. The DNA of the CDR3 is TGTGCCAGCAGCGCCGGGTCAGATACGCAGTATTTT. It specifies CASSAGSDTQYF.

The chain couples TRBV28 to TRBJ1-1; tentatively, D is TRBD1 (5 bases). CDR3 length: 15 residues. V was pared by 5 bases and J by 2 bases, with 15 bases between. Germline values: CDR1 MDHEN, CDR2 SYDVKM. CDR3: CASSPRAGGNTEAFF. CDR3 nucleotides: TGTGCCAGCAGTCCCAGGGCAGGTGGTAACACTGAAGCTTTCTTT.

The chain links TRBV27 to TRBJ2-3, with 7 positions matching TRBD1. V dropped 0 bases and J dropped 3; count of bases not matched to a gene: 9. Germline V gene lookup returns CDR1 MNHEY and CDR2 SMNVEV (reference sequence). The CDR3 loop spans 17 amino acids. The chain's CDR3 is CASSLSPQGVITDTQYF. CDR3 DNA: TGTGCCAGCAGTTTATCCCCCCAGGGGGTGATTACAGATACGCAGTATTTT.

The J gene is TRBJ2-1, the V gene TRBV4-1, with unresolved D. V was pared by 0 bases and J by 2 bases, with 14 bases between. Germline CDR1 and CDR2: MGHRA and YSYEKL. The CDR3 covers 17 residues. This CDR3 is CASSQDNLYTTYNEQFF. CDR3 coding DNA: TGCGCCAGCAGCCAAGATAACCTTTATACAACCTACAATGAGCAGTTCTTC.

V gene TRBV27 combines with J gene TRBJ1-6; tentative D call: TRBD1 (5 bases). The germline V gene encodes CDR1 MNHEY and CDR2 SMNVEV (reference sequence). The length of the CDR3 is 16 residues. Trimming took off 3 bases at V and 8 bases at J, with 17 bases between the two ends. The CDR3 nucleotides are TGTGCCAGCAGTTTCGGGGTGGGGGGTTATGATTCACCCCTCCACTTT. The encoded protein is CASSFGVGGYDSPLHF.

The rearrangement links TRBV28 to TRBJ1-2; D perhaps matches TRBD1 (6 bases). The germline V gene encodes CDR1 MDHEN and CDR2 SYDVKM. This CDR3 has 15 residues. Trimming stripped 3 bases from V and 2 bases from J, with 13 bases between. The CDR3 DNA sequence: TGTGCCAGCAGTTTGGGGGTACAGGGAAACTATGGCTACACCTTC. This codes for CASSLGVQGNYGYTF.